These 19 T cell receptor beta chains were sequenced from one sample in a study of beta chain features in type 1 diabetes. Expressed TCRB transcripts were sequenced, since all the RNA that had been isolated was reverse transcribed. Sequencing used immunoSEQ multiplex PCR; TCRdb keeps in-frame clones, though not all of them. The data show some 160,000 clones, around 9% seen once. Which antigens these TCRs recognize remains unknown. The study's findings and limits: People with Type 1 diabetes carried modestly yet significantly shorter TCRB CDR3s in all four CD4+ subsets.

Source material: central memory CD4+ T cells from blood. The receptors here all came from a woman younger than 45 with type 1 diabetes.

The J gene is TRBJ2-3, the V gene TRBV29-1; TRBD2 agrees at 7 bases. This CDR3 comprises 15 residues. Trimming removed 3 bases from V and 8 bases from J; junction bases left unmatched: 14. Germline V lookup: CDR1 SQVTM, CDR2 ANQGSEA. The DNA of the CDR3 is TGCAGCGTTGATTTAAGCGGGGTAGGAGTGGGTACGCAGTATTTT. Encoded protein: CSVDLSGVGVGTQYF.

The V and J genes are TRBV6-1 and TRBJ2-3, with D tentatively TRBD1 (5 bases). CDR1 and CDR2 from the germline V gene are MNHNS and SASEGT. The length of the CDR3 is 14 residues. V was clipped by 3 bases and J by 4 bases, with 11 bases between them. DNA for the CDR3: TGTGCCAGCAGTGAGGCAGGGATGGCAGATACGCAGTATTTT. This sequence encodes CASSEAGMADTQYF.

In the case of this clone: The sample has other DNA sequences that encode this CDR3 too. This chain uses TRBV5-1 with TRBJ1-1, with 9 bases lining up with TRBD1. Germline V gene data show CDR1 as SGHRS and CDR2 as YFSETQ. Losses at the gene ends were 0 bases for V and 5 bases for J; bases not matched to a gene: 2. The CDR3 is 14 residues long. CDR3 nucleotide sequence: TGCGCCAGCAGCTTGGAGGACAGGGGTACTGAAGCTTTCTTT. Residues: CASSLEDRGTEAFF.

This chain links TRBV28 with TRBJ2-1; 12 bases line up with TRBD2. Germline CDR1 and CDR2: MDHEN and SYDVKM. Losses at the gene ends were 5 bases for V and 10 bases for J; bases not matched to a gene: 9. This CDR3 is built from 15 residues. The CDR3 DNA sequence: TGTGCCAGCAGTATAAGGACTAGCGGGAACGACGAGCAGTTCTTC. It yields the protein CASSIRTSGNDEQFF.

The V call is TRBV6-5, the J call TRBJ2-7; weak D call: TRBD1 (5 bases). V was clipped by 6 bases and J by 1 base, with 13 bases between them. Looked up from germline, CDR1 is MNHEY and CDR2 is SVGAGI. CDR3 length: 14 amino acids. The CDR3 protein is CASRISGNSYEQYF. CDR3 nucleotide sequence: TGTGCCAGCAGGATCTCAGGGAATTCCTACGAGCAGTACTTC.

This clone was counted a few times. The chain combines TRBV5-1 with TRBJ1-1; the match to TRBD1 covers 9 bases. CDR1 is SGHRS, CDR2 YFSETQ, per germline. This CDR3 comprises 15 residues. The ends lost 2 bases at V and 7 bases at J; junction bases unmatched: 9. The CDR3 nucleotides read TGCGCCAGCAGCTTCTATGAACAGGGGGCTGGTGAAGCTTTCTTT. The encoded protein is CASSFYEQGAGEAFF.

The CDR3 coding sequence is TGCAGCGTGCCGAATCTAGCGTGGGGGCAAGAGACCCAGTACTTC. Translated: CSVPNLAWGQETQYF. The gene calls are TRBV29-1 and TRBJ2-5; perhaps TRBD2 as D (6 bases). The CDR3 runs to 15 residues. V dropped 6 bases and J dropped 2 bases, with 19 bases sitting between them. Germline V lookup: CDR1 SQVTM, CDR2 ANQGSEA.

This clone was detected only a few times. The chain has TRBV6-1 and TRBJ1-1; D might be TRBD1 (5 bases). CDR1 and CDR2 (germline): MNHNS, SASEGT. The length of the CDR3 is 12 residues. The V gene lost 7 bases and the J gene lost 11 bases, with 17 bases spanning the gap. The CDR3 sequence: CASTIGGIEAFF. In DNA form, the CDR3 reads TGTGCCAGCACCATCGGGGGAATTGAGGCTTTCTTT.

The chain recombines TRBV20-1 with TRBJ2-5; the D is unclear. CDR1 and CDR2 from the germline V gene are DFQATT and SNEGSKA (reference sequence). Trimming stripped 1 base from V and 5 bases from J, with 5 bases between. The CDR3 contains 11 residues. This CDR3 is CSARVSETQYF. In DNA, the CDR3 is TGCAGTGCTAGAGTCTCCGAGACCCAGTACTTC.

The J gene is TRBJ2-5, the V gene TRBV30; the match to TRBD2 covers 10 bases. Germline loops: CDR1 GTSNPN, CDR2 SVGIG (reference sequence). The CDR3 has 15 amino acids. With V trimmed by 4 bases and J by 5 bases, 10 bases remained unmatched. The CDR3 loop is CAWKRLAGDWETQYF. The CDR3 DNA reads TGTGCCTGGAAAAGGCTAGCGGGAGACTGGGAGACCCAGTACTTC.

V gene TRBV7-9 combines with J gene TRBJ1-2; weak D call: TRBD1 (6 bases). In germline, CDR1 is SEHNR, CDR2 FQNEAQ (reference sequence). V lost 2 bases and J lost 3, with 16 bases in between. The CDR3 loop spans 16 amino acids. The CDR3 reads CASSLLVGAADYGYTF. CDR3 DNA sequence: TGTGCCAGCAGCTTATTGGTGGGGGCCGCCGACTATGGCTACACCTTC.

This chain connects TRBV29-1 to TRBJ1-2; no firm D call. Looked up from germline, CDR1 is SQVTM and CDR2 is ANQGSEA. The V end was cut by 4 bases, the J end by 0 bases, with 15 bases between. The CDR3 sequence is 15 residues long. The CDR3, as DNA: TGCAGCGTTGCCGGGGAGGGTAGAGCTAACTATGGCTACACCTTC. This translates into CSVAGEGRANYGYTF.

The rearrangement links TRBV5-8 to TRBJ2-1; TRBD1 matches at 8 bases. V gave up 4 bases and J gave up 7 bases; unmatched junction bases: 4. CDR1 is SGHTS, CDR2 YDEGEE, per germline. This CDR3 region has 13 residues. CDR3 sequence: CASSDNRGNEQFF. The DNA of the CDR3 is TGTGCCAGCAGCGACAACAGGGGGAATGAGCAGTTCTTC.

This CDR3 reads CASSYSSPPEAFF. DNA of the CDR3: TGTGCCAGCAGTTACTCGAGTCCCCCTGAAGCTTTCTTT. V usage is TRBV6-5 and J usage is TRBJ1-1; D unclear. Germline lookup yields CDR1 MNHEY and CDR2 SVGAGI. There are 13 residues in the CDR3. Trimming pared 0 bases from V and 6 bases from J, leaving 8 bases between.

Concerning this clone: Germline is not matched at one junction end, which may reflect a read error. The rearrangement links TRBV19 to TRBJ2-1, with 8 nucleotides matching TRBD2. Germline V gene data show CDR1 as LNHDA and CDR2 as SQIVND (reference sequence). CDR3 size: 14 residues. For the CDR3, the DNA is TGTGCCAGTAATATAGGACTAGCATACAGTGAGCAGTTCTTC. Its translation is CASNIGLAYSEQFF.

This clone occurred a few times. V is TRBV29-1 and J is TRBJ1-2; 8 bases align to TRBD1. Trimming removed 6 bases from V and 8 bases from J; junction bases left unmatched: 11. The CDR3 consists of 13 residues. CDR1 and CDR2 (germline): SQVTM, ANQGSEA. The CDR3 nucleotides read TGCAGCGTCGGACAGGGCAAAGGAGAAGGCTACACCTTC. Its protein product is CSVGQGKGEGYTF.

This clone was observed a few times. The CDR3 protein is CASSRQTNQPQHF. The CDR3 DNA sequence: TGTGCCAGCAGTCGACAGACGAATCAGCCCCAGCATTTT. The V call is TRBV6-1, the J call TRBJ1-5, with a tentative D call TRBD1 (5 bases). The V end lost 5 bases, the J end lost 4 bases, and 9 bases lay between the germline ends. The CDR3 covers 13 residues. Germline CDR1 reads MNHNS; CDR2 reads SASEGT.

There are a few counts of this clone. The V gene is TRBV11-2, the J gene TRBJ2-5, with D perhaps TRBD1 (6 bases). Trimming stripped 5 bases from V and 5 bases from J, with 12 bases between. This CDR3 has 13 residues. CDR1 and CDR2 (germline): SGHAT, FQNNGV. In nucleotides, the CDR3 is TGTGCCAGCAGCCTACAGGGATCCGAGACCCAGTACTTC. Protein: CASSLQGSETQYF.

The chain carries TRBV6-1 and TRBJ2-1; TRBD1 agrees at 7 bases. From germline, CDR1 is MNHNS and CDR2 SASEGT. CDR3 length: 11 residues. After removal of 2 bases from V and 13 bases from J, the junction contained 2 bases not matched to a gene. CDR3 nucleotides: TGTGCCAGCAGTGAACAGGGGGTTCAGTTCTTC. Residues: CASSEQGVQFF.